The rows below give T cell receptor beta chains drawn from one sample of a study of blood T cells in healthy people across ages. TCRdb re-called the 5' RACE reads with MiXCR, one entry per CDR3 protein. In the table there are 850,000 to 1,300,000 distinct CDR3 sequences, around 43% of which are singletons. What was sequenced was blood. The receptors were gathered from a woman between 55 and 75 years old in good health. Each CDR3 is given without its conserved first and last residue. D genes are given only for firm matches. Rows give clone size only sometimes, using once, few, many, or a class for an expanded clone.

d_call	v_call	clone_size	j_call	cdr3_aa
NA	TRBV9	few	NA	ASSPQASGTQY
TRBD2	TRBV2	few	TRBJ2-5	ASAAQGLAGETQY
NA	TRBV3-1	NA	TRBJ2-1	ASSQLHDEQF
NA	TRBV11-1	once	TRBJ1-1	ASSLERQANTEAF
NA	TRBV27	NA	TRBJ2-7	ASSLHPGSTYEQY
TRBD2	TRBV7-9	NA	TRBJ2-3	ASSLVGREPTDTQY
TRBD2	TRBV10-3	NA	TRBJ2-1	AISGLVDANEQF
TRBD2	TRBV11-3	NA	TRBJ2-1	ASSRPGLAGEQF
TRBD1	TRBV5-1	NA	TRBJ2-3	ASSVDRGRTDTQY
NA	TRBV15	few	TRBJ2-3	ATSRPYTAQY
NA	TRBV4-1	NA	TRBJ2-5	ASSQRTAIGVETQY
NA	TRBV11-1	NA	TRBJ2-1	ASSLLSGGPGNEQF
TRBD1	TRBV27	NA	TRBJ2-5	ASSFTGGGRETQY
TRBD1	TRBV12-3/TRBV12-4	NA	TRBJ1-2	ASSPTSGQGARGYT
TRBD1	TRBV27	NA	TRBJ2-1	AGRFTGVHEQF
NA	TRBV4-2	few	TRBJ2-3	ASSQDFGATDTQY
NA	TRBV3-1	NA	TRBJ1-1	ASSQDLQLQGTEAF
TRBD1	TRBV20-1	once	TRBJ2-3	SAFPAGGPGDTQY
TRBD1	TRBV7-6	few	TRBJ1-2	ASSLGGGQGEGLAGYT
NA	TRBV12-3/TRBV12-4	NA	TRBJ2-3	ASSSLGFRGRPDTQY
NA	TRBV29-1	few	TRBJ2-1	SVWQGGDSRDEQF
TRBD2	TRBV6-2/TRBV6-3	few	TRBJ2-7	ASSLITSATYEQY
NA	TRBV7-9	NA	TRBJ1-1	ASSFSLTEAF
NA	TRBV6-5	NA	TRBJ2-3	ASSPGPGDTDTQY
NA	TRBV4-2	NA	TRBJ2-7	ASSQAGFEQY
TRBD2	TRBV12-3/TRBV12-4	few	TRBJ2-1	AVMGLAGNYNEQF
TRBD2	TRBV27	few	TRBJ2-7	ASGSGSAGSEQY
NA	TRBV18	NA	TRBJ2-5	ASSREVGTAGETQY
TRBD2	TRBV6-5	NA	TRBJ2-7	ASSLIAGNSYEQY
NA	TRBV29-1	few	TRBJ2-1	SVSGGGRAAGDEQF
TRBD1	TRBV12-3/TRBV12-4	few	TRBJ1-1	ASSLRSGQGANTEAF
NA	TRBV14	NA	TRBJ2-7	ASSRRSPYEQY
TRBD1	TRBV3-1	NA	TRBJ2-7	AGSPGTGVYEQY
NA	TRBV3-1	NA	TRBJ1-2	ASSQTDPNYGYT
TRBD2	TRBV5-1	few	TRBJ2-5	ASSLDPPGRAGGVQETQY
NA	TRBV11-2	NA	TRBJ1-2	ASSPNRLSYGYT
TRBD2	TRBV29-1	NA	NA	SVAELAGAPYEQY
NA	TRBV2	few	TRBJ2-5	ASSLSRLVLETQY
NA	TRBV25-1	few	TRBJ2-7	ASSPKSSYEQY
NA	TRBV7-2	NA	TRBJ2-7	ASSDTRGSEQY
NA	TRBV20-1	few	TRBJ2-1	SAIDRSVKDEQF
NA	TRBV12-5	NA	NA	ASGTDTTQY
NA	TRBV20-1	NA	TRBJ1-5	SAKPRVLSNQPQH
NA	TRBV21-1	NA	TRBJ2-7	ASSQIRLAVSYEQY
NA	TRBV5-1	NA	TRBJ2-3	ASSVGRWSTDTQY
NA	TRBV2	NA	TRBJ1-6	ASSDDRNSPLH
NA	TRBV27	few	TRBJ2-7	ASTAGTLDEQY